A single sample gave rise to the 10 T cell receptor beta chains below, sequenced in a study of blood T cells in healthy people across ages. A second PCR of 7 to 11 cycles used a sample-barcoded 5' primer and a J-beta primer mix. TCRdb ran MiXCR on the 5' RACE reads and lists one entry per CDR3 protein. Here the sample spans about 1.8 million distinct CDR3 sequences, about 50% being singletons. Sequencing was performed on blood. These receptor sequences come from a woman between 40 and 55 years old in good health.

The chain uses TRBV6-5 and TRBJ1-2, with 8 bases fitting TRBD1. The CDR3 is 15 residues long. CDR1 is MNHEY and CDR2 is SVGAGI in the germline V gene. V was pared by 4 bases and J by 4 bases, with 8 bases of the junction left unmatched. The CDR3 DNA reads as TGTGCCAGCAGTTCCCTGACAGGGGAAGGCTATGGCTACACCTTC. This encodes CASSSLTGEGYGYTF.

To note about this clonotype: Just one base apart from a much larger clone, this may be a read error. V usage is TRBV7-2 and J usage is TRBJ2-1; possibly TRBD1 for D (5 bases). Judging by the DNA end, TRBJ2-7 fits better; the J call may be wrong. CDR1 is SGHTA, CDR2 FQGNSA, per germline. There are 17 residues in the CDR3. CDR3 sequence: CASSHGFGQSSYNEQYF. CDR3 coding DNA: TGTGCCAGCAGCCATGGTTTCGGACAAAGCTCCTACAATGAGCAGTACTTC.

CDR3 protein: CASSEGDRAGLIGYTF. For the CDR3, the DNA is TGTGCCAGCAGTGAAGGCGACAGGGCGGGATTAATCGGCTACACCTTC. This sequence joins TRBV6-1 and TRBJ1-2, with 7 positions matching TRBD1. The CDR3 runs to 16 residues. CDR1 MNHNS and CDR2 SASEGT come from the germline V gene. Trimming took 1 base from V and 8 from J; bases not matched to a gene: 13.

In this sample, this clonotype turned up a few times. This chain uses TRBV3-1 with TRBJ2-5, with 8 bases matching TRBD2. V was clipped by 2 bases and J by 5 bases; unmatched bases: 10. The germline V gene has CDR1 LGHDT and CDR2 YNNKEL (reference sequence). The CDR3 is 16 amino acids. This CDR3 is CASSQKVSGTRETQYF. The CDR3 DNA reads TGTGCCAGCAGCCAAAAAGTCTCCGGGACTAGGGAGACCCAGTACTTC.

This chain uses TRBV20-1 with TRBJ2-5, with TRBD2 matching over 8 bases. The DNA end is more similar to TRBJ2-7, so the J call may be wrong. CDR1 DFQATT and CDR2 SNEGSKA come from the germline V gene (reference sequence). This CDR3 has 15 amino acids. The CDR3 loop is CSARRETSGTYEQYF. The CDR3 coding sequence is TGCAGTGCTAGACGTGAAACTAGCGGCACCTACGAGCAGTACTTC.

J is TRBJ2-7 and V is TRBV10-3; D gene uncertain. Per germline, CDR1 ENHRY and CDR2 SYGVKD. The CDR3 has 12 residues. Trimming took off 4 bases at V and 4 bases at J, with 8 bases between the two ends. DNA for the CDR3: TGTGCCATCAGTGGGGATGGGTACGAGCAGTACTTC. This sequence encodes CAISGDGYEQYF.

This clonotype was counted many times. The gene calls are TRBV28 and TRBJ2-7; D is unclear. Looked up from germline, CDR1 is MDHEN and CDR2 is SYDVKM. This CDR3 has 11 amino acids. V gave up 5 bases and J gave up 4 bases, with 6 bases separating them. Written as DNA, the CDR3 is TGTGCCAGCAGTGCCCGATACGAGCAGTACTTC. It is translated as CASSARYEQYF. Full variable domain (remainder filled in from reference TRBV28 and TRBJ2-7): DVKVTQSSRYLVKRTGEKVFLECVQDMDHENMFWYRQDPGLGLRLIYFSYDVKMKEKGDIPEGYSVSREKKERFSLILESASTNQTSMYLCASSARYEQYFGPGTRLTVT.

This chain joins TRBV7-2 and TRBJ2-7; D gene unclear. The CDR3 covers 15 residues. The germline gives CDR1 SGHTA, CDR2 FQGNSA. V shed 1 base and J shed 3 bases, with 13 bases lying between them. The DNA of the CDR3 is TGTGCCAGCAGCTTAGAGTGGGCCAGCTACTACGAGCAGTACTTC. It is translated as CASSLEWASYYEQYF. Drawing the rest from reference TRBV7-2 and TRBJ2-7, the complete variable domain is GAGVSQSPSNKVTEKGKDVELRCDPISGHTALYWYRQSLGQGLEFLIYFQGNSAPDKSGLPSDRFSAERTGGSVSTLTIQRTQQEDSAVYLCASSLEWASYYEQYFGPGTRLTVT.

This chain connects TRBV27 to TRBJ2-7, with a weak D call TRBD1 (6 bases). The CDR3 runs 15 residues. Deletions cut 6 bases from V and 2 bases from J, with 17 bases between. The V gene's germline CDR1 is MNHEY and CDR2 SMNVEV (reference sequence). The CDR3, as DNA: TGTGCCAGCAGCTTACGGGCCCCAGGGGCCTACGAGCAGTACTTC. Amino acids: CASSLRAPGAYEQYF.

This clonotype was detected only a few times. V usage is TRBV28 and J usage is TRBJ1-2; TRBD1 might be the D (5 bases). V lost 6 bases and J lost 4, with 9 bases in between. The CDR3 has 12 residues. The germline V gene has CDR1 MDHEN and CDR2 SYDVKM. CDR3 loop: CASRQAPYGYTF. The CDR3 DNA is TGTGCCAGCAGACAGGCCCCCTATGGCTACACCTTC.